This TCR beta chain was identified in a study of blood T cell repertoires in COVID-19. Across the whole study: Italy, Spain and the United States were the sources of the convalescent and acute COVID-19 samples. The analysed material was cDNA or gDNA that came from T cells, B-cell-depleted T cells, or PBMCs.

Original methodology: For nucleated cells, counts were estimated from reference gene primer amplification. TCRdb's table, derived via immunoSEQ multiplex PCR, lists solely in-frame clones and lacks some. V and J calls and clone size are copied from that table; D and trimming were computed from the DNA. The sample has more than 250,000 clones, roughly 87% seen once; the top ten hold approximately 0.7%. The germline V gene encodes CDR1 SGHNT and CDR2 YYREEE (reference sequence). The ends were cut back, 0 bases at V and 5 bases at J, with 12 bases in the middle. CDR3 length: 15 residues. This sequence originates from a human donor in a cohort sampled during active COVID-19. The sequencing sample was made of peripheral blood. The chain uses TRBV5-4 and TRBJ2-1; D is uncertain. CDR3 sequence: CASSLGLTTNNEQFF. The DNA for the CDR3 is TGTGCCAGCAGCTTGGGTCTCACTACCAACAATGAGCAGTTCTTC. The entire variable domain, with the rest obtained from reference TRBV5-4 and TRBJ2-1, is as follows: ETGVTQSPTHLIKTRGQQVTLRCSSQSGHNTVSWYQQALGQGPQFIFQYYREEENGRGNFPPRFSGLQFPNYSSELNVNALELDDSALYLCASSLGLTTNNEQFFGPGTRLTVL.